This TCR beta chain was retrieved from a study of T cell responses to AZD1222 COVID-19 vaccine. Sequenced by immunoSEQ multiplex PCR; TCRdb stores in-frame clones only, minus some. This sample has some 130,000 clones; 80% to 90% occur once, and the top ten carry about a fifth. The length of the CDR3 is 15 residues. V lost 5 bases and J lost 4; bases outside the gene matches: 8. Germline V lookup: CDR1 MNHEY, CDR2 SVGEGT. The sample was peripheral blood, taken on day 0 of AZD1222 vaccination. The chain recombines TRBV6-2 or TRBV6-3 with TRBJ2-1, with 7 bases identical to TRBD2. This clonotype originated in an adult in good health. This chain's CDR3 is CASSRAGGVYNEQFF. DNA for the CDR3: TGTGCCAGCAGTAGGGCTGGGGGGGTTTACAATGAGCAGTTCTTC.